These T cell receptor beta chains were read from a single sample in a study of identical twins. TCRdb passed the 5' RACE reads through MiXCR, listing each CDR3 protein once. The repertoire includes 450,000 to 650,000 distinct CDR3 sequences, 9% to 10% of them detected once, and more than 2.5% sits in the top ten. The same specimen was also included in a second study, on yellow fever vaccine responses in identical twins.

The sample consisted of PBMCs. The source of these receptors is a woman between 18 and 29 years old in good health. Both conserved end residues are trimmed from each CDR3.

>TRBV20-1|TRBJ2-2
SAPEANTGELF
>TRBV4-1|TRBJ2-2
ASSQEYSANGELF
>TRBV4-3|TRBJ2-3
ASSQGGLASLDTQY
>TRBV5-1|TRBJ2-1
ASHSPSGRAHNEQF
>TRBV20-1|TRBJ2-4
SARDGQGIFWNIQY
>TRBV20-1|TRBJ1-1
SARAVRGAMNTEAF
>TRBV4-3|TRBJ2-3
ASSPRLAVTGTDTDTQY
>TRBV5-1|TRBJ2-2
ASSWTGPDTGELF
>TRBV5-1|TRBJ1-2
ASSLGRSSIYGYT
>TRBV12-3/TRBV12-4|TRBJ2-2
ASSSLGLAGPSGLF
>TRBV5-5|TRBJ2-7
ASSLEASPYEQY
>TRBV20-1|TRBJ2-1
SARGSSGRGTYNEQF
>TRBV28|TRBJ2-4
ASSRQGVSIQY
>TRBV12-3/TRBV12-4|TRBJ1-1
ASSPGGQIYTEAF